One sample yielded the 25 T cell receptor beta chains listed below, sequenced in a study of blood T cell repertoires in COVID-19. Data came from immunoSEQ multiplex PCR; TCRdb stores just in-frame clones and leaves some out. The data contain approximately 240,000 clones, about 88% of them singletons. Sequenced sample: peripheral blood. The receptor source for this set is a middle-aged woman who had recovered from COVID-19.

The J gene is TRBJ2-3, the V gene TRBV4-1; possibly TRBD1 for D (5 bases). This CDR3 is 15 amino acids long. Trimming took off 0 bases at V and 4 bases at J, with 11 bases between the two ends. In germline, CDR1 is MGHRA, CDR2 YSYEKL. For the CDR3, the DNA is TGCGCCAGCAGCCAAGAGGGGTGGGGCCCAGATACGCAGTATTTT. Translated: CASSQEGWGPDTQYF.

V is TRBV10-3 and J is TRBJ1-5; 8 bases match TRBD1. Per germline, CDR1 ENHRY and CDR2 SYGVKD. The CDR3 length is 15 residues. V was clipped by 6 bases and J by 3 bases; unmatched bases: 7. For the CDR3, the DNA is TGTGCCATCAGCGGGACAGGAGGTAACAATCAGCCCCAGCATTTT. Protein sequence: CAISGTGGNNQPQHF.

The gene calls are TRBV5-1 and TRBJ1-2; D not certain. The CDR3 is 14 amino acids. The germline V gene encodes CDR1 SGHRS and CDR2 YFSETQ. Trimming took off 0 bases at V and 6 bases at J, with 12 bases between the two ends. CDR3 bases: TGCGCCAGCAGCTTGGGAGGTCCGTTCGATGGCTACACCTTC. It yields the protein CASSLGGPFDGYTF.

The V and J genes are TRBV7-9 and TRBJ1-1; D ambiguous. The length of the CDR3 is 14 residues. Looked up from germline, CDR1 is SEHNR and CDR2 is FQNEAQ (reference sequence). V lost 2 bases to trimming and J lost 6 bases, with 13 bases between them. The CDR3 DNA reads TGTGCCAGCAGCTTACTTGAGGGTGCGGCTGAAGCTTTCTTT. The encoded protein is CASSLLEGAAEAFF.

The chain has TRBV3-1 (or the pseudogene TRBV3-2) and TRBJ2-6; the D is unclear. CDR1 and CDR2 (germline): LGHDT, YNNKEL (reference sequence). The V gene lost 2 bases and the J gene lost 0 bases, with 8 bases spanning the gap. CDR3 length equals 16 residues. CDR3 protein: CASSQNPSSGANVLTF. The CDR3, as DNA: TGTGCCAGCAGCCAAAATCCTAGCTCTGGGGCCAACGTCCTGACTTTC.

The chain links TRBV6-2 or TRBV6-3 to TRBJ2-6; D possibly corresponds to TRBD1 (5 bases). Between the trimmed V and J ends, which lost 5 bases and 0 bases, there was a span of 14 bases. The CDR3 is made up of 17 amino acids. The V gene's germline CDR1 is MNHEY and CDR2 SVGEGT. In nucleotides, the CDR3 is TGTGCCAGCAGTGCCGGACAAAGCTACTCTGGGGCCAACGTCCTGACTTTC. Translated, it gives CASSAGQSYSGANVLTF.

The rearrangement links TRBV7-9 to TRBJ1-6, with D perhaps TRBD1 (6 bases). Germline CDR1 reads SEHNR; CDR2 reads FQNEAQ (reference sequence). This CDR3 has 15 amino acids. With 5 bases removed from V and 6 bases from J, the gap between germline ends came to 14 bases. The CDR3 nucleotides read TGTGCCAGCAGCCCTCTAAGGGGGACTAATTCACCCCTCCACTTT. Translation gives CASSPLRGTNSPLHF.

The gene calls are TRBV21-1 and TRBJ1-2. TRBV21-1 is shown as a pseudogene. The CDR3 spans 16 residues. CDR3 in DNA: TGTGCCAGCAGCAAAGACCCCGGCTTTCTACGGGATGGCTACACCTTC. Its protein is CASSKDPGFLRDGYTF.

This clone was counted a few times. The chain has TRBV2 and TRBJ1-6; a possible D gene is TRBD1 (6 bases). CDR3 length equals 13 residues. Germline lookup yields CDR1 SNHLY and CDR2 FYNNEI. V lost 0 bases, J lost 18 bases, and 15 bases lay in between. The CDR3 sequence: CASSEALRGSPHF. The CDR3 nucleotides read TGTGCCAGCAGTGAAGCGCTAAGGGGGTCCCCCCACTTT. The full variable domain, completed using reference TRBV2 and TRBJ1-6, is EPEVTQTPSHQVTQMGQEVILRCVPISNHLYFYWYRQILGQKVEFLVSFYNNEISEKSEIFDDQFSVERPDGSNFTLKIRSTKLEDSAMYFCASSEALRGSPHFGNGTRLTVT.

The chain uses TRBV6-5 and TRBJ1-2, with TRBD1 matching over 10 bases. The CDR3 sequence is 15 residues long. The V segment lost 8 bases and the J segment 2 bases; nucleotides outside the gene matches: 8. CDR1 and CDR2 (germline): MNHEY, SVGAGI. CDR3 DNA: TGTGCCAGCCGGTCCGGACAGGGGGGAAACTATGGCTACACCTTC. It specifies CASRSGQGGNYGYTF.

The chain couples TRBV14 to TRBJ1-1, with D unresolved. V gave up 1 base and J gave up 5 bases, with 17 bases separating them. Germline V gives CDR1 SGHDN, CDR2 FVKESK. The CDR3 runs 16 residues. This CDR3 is CASSQGATGYWTEAFF. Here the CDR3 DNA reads TGTGCCAGCAGCCAAGGGGCCACGGGGTATTGGACTGAAGCTTTCTTT.

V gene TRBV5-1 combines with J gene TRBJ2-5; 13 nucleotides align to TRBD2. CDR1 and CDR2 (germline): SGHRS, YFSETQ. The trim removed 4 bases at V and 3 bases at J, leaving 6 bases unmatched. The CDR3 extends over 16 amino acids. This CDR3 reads CASSPGTSGEKETQYF. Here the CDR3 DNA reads TGCGCCAGCAGCCCCGGGACTAGCGGGGAAAAAGAGACCCAGTACTTC. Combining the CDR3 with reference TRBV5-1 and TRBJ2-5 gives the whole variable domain KAGVTQTPRYLIKTRGQQVTLSCSPISGHRSVSWYQQTPGQGLQFLFEYFSETQRNKGNFPGRFSGRQFSNSRSEMNVSTLELGDSALYLCASSPGTSGEKETQYFGPGTRLLVL.

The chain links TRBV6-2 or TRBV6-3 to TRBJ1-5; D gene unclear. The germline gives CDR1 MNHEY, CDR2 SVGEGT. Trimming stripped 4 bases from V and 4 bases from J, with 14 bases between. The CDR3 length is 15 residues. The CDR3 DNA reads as TGTGCCAGCAGTTCCGTACTCGAGGGTAATCAGCCCCAGCATTTT. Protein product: CASSSVLEGNQPQHF.

This chain's CDR3 is CASSQGGPGQANTGELFF. Written as DNA, the CDR3 is TGTGCCAGCAGCCAAGGGGGTCCGGGACAGGCGAACACCGGGGAGCTGTTTTTT. The chain joins TRBV3-1 (or the pseudogene TRBV3-2) to TRBJ2-2, with 8 bases identical to TRBD1. Losses at the gene ends were 1 base for V and 0 bases for J; bases not matched to a gene: 7. The CDR3 is 18 amino acids. From germline, CDR1 is LGHDT and CDR2 YNNKEL (reference sequence).

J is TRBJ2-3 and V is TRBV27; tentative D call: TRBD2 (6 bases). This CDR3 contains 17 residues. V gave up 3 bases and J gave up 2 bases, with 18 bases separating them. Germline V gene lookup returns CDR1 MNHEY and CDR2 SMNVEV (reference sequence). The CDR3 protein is CASSLTRRDFYTDTQYF. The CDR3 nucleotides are TGTGCCAGCAGTTTGACGAGGAGGGACTTTTACACAGATACGCAGTATTTT.

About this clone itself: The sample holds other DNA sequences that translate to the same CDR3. The CDR3 region is CASSSSGTYNEQFF. The DNA of the CDR3 is TGTGCCAGCAGCTCTAGCGGGACTTACAATGAGCAGTTCTTC. The chain is built from TRBV7-2 and TRBJ2-1, with 9 bases lining up with TRBD2. The CDR3 totals 14 residues. Germline CDR1 is SGHTA and CDR2 is FQGNSA. V lost 4 bases, J lost 4 bases, and 2 bases stayed unmatched.

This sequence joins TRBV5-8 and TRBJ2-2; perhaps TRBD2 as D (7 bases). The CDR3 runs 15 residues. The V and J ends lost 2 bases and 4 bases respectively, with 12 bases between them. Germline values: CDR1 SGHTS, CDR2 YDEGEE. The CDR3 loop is CASSLEGGSTGELFF. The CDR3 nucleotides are TGTGCCAGCAGCTTAGAGGGGGGGAGCACCGGGGAGCTGTTTTTT. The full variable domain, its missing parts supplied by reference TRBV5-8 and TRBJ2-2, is EAGVTQSPTHLIKTRGQQATLRCSPISGHTSVYWYQQALGLGLQFLLWYDEGEERNRGNFPPRFSGRQFPNYSSELNVNALELEDSALYLCASSLEGGSTGELFFGEGSRLTVL.

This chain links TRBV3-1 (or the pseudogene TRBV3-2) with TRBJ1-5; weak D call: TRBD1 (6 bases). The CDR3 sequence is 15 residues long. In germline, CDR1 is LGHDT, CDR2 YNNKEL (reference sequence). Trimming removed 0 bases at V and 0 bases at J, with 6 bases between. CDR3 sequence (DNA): TGTGCCAGCAGCCAAGAAGGGGGTAGCAATCAGCCCCAGCATTTT. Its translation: CASSQEGGSNQPQHF.

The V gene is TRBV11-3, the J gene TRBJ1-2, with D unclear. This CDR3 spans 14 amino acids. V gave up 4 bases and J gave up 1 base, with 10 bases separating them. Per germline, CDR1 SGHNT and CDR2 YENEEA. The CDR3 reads CASSSREVNYGYTF. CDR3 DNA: TGTGCCAGCAGCTCAAGGGAGGTTAACTATGGCTACACCTTC.

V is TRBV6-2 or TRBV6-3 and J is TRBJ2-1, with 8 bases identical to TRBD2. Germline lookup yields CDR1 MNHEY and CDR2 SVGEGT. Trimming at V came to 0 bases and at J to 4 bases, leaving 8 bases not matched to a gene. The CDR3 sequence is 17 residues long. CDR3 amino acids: CASSYSPPGGVYNEQFF. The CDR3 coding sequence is TGTGCCAGCAGTTACTCCCCTCCGGGAGGGGTATACAATGAGCAGTTCTTC.

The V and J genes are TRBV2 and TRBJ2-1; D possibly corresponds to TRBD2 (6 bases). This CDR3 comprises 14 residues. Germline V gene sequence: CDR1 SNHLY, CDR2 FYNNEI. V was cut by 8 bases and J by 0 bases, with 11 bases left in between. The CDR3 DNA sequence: TGTGCCAGCTCTAGCGACAGCTCCTACAATGAGCAGTTCTTC. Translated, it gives CASSSDSSYNEQFF.

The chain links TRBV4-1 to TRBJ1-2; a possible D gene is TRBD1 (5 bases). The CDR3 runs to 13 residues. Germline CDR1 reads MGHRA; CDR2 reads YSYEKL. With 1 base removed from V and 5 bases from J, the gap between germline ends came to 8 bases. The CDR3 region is CASSQGQGYGYTF. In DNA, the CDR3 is TGCGCCAGCAGCCAAGGGCAGGGTTATGGCTACACCTTC.

The CDR3 nucleotides are TGTGCCAGTAGTATAGGGGACAGGGGGTTGACGAACACCGGGGAGCTGTTTTTT. Translated: CASSIGDRGLTNTGELFF. The chain recombines TRBV19 with TRBJ2-2; 11 bases fit TRBD1. Germline V CDR1 and CDR2: LNHDA, SQIVND (reference sequence). This CDR3 region has 18 residues. After removal of 1 base from V and 0 bases from J, the junction contained 4 bases not matched to a gene. Filled out from reference TRBV19 and TRBJ2-2, the complete variable domain reads DGGITQSPKYLFRKEGQNVTLSCEQNLNHDAMYWYRQDPGQGLRLIYYSQIVNDFQKGDIAEGYSVSREKKESFPLTVTSAQKNPTAFYLCASSIGDRGLTNTGELFFGEGSRLTVL.

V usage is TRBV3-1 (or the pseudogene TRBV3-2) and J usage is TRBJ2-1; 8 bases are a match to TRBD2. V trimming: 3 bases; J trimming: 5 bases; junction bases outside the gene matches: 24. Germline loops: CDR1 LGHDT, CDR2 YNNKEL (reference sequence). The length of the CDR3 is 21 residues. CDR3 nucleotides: TGTGCCAGCAGCCACCTCCGGGACGGGGGGGCCCAGTGGACGGTCAACAATGAGCAGTTCTTC. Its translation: CASSHLRDGGAQWTVNNEQFF.

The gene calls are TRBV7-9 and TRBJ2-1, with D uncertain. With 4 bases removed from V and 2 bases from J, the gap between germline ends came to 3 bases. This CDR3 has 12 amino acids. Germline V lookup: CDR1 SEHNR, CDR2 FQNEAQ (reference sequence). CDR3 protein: CASSSTYNEQFF. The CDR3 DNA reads TGTGCCAGCAGCTCCACCTACAATGAGCAGTTCTTC. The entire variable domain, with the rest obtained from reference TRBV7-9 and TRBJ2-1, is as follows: DTGVSQNPRHKITKRGQNVTFRCDPISEHNRLYWYRQTLGQGPEFLTYFQNEAQLEKSRLLSDRFSAERPKGSFSTLEIQRTEQGDSAMYLCASSSTYNEQFFGPGTRLTVL.